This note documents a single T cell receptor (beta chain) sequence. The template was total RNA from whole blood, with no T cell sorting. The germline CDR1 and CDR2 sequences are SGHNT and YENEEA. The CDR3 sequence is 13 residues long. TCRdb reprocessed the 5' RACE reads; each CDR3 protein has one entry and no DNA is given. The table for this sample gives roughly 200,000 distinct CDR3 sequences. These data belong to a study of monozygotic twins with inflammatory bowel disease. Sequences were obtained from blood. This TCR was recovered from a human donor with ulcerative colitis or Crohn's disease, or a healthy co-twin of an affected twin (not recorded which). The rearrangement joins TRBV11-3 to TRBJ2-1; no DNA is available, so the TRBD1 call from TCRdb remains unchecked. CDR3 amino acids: CASSPNQGNEQYF.